This TCR beta chain was captured by sequencing in a study of cytomegalovirus exposure and HLA in healthy donors. Looking at the study overall: The 110 or so validation repertoires were produced on the same platform as the 670 or so repertoires of the first cohort. This was reported in a later analysis.

Trimming left V 3 bases short and J 5 bases short, with 13 bases between. CDR3 length equals 14 residues. CDR1 and CDR2 (germline): SGHDN, FVKESK. This clone was seen a single time. Assay: immunoSEQ multiplex PCR; the TCRdb copy retains only in-frame clones and omits some. The data show about 220,000 clones, 90% to 95% seen once. The chain couples TRBV14 to TRBJ1-1, with no clear D. Sequenced material: PBMCs. The clonotype was recovered from a woman younger than 35 in good health and CMV-seronegative. The CDR3 reads CASSHGGLVTEAFF. As DNA, the CDR3 is TGTGCCAGCAGCCATGGAGGATTGGTAACTGAAGCTTTCTTT.